A single T cell receptor (beta chain) is shown here with its context. No cognate antigen has been identified for it. It has no much larger one-base neighbor in the sample; base qualities were not kept. This record comes from a study of Ad26.COV2.S vaccination and SARS-CoV-2 variants (dated by TCRdb to about 2021). Turning to the overall study: Donors in the vaccine arm were drawn from COV1001, a multicentre, randomized, double-blind, placebo-controlled phase I-IIa trial testing Ad26.COV2.S in healthy adults. Ad26.COV2.S was administered intramuscularly at 5 x 10^10 or 1 x 10^11 viral particles, either as a single shot or as two shots given 56 days apart. Sequencing of the TCRbeta repertoire served to evaluate the specificity and breadth of SARS-CoV-2-reactive T cell receptors following Ad26.COV2.S vaccination. A total of 32 samples were included in the TCR-sequenced set, comprising some 20 Ad26.COV2.S vaccine recipients, 5 placebo recipients and 8 SARS-CoV-2 convalescent individuals. Trial participants were randomized into five groups of five: low-dose or high-dose Ad26.COV2.S given once or twice, or placebo on both occasions. Investigators did not know the trial group allocation while performing experiments and assessing outcomes. What the work shows at the level of the full study, not this receptor alone: The study was not powered for comparison of responses between vaccine doses or regimens. According to the authors, total T cell responses may have been underestimated by the TCR breadth and depth analyses. Spike-specific TCR breadth was higher in Ad26.COV2.S recipients than in placebo recipients (P = 0.0014). Vaccine and placebo recipients had comparable non-spike TCR breadth, which fits with the vaccine containing only spike. After vaccination, substantial breadth of spike-specific CD8+ and CD4+ T cell responses was reported.

What this sample's treatment or condition label stands for: over 15 received Ad26.COV2.S at low or high dose, single or two shots; about five received placebo; per-sample allocation not given. Repertoires of vaccine and placebo recipients were sequenced from samples taken on day 63 after the first injection. Cohort 1b enrolled some 25 adults aged 18-55 years at a single site in Boston, USA, between 29 July and 7 August 2020. As a vaccine, Ad26.COV2.S was a replication-incompetent adenovirus type 26 vector that expressed a prefusion-stabilized SARS-CoV-2 spike protein derived from the original Wuhan strain. Taken from the germline V gene, the CDR1 and CDR2 loops are SGHDT and YYEEEE. Germline trimming: 0 bases from V, 8 bases from J; junction bases outside gene matches: 6. There are 16 amino acids in the CDR3, from cysteine to phenylalanine inclusive. The entry retains the CDR3 DNA only, 48 bases that are in frame from base 1.

The immunoSEQ Assay was the method used to sequence TCRbeta CDR3 regions. After extraction, genomic DNA underwent amplification by bias-controlled multiplex PCR, followed by high-throughput sequencing. The authors' pipeline ran thus. To quantify the absolute abundance of every unique TCRbeta CDR3 region, sequences were collapsed and filtered. Usable DNA was measured by amplifying reference genes present in all nucleated cells, and TCRbeta template counts were normalized to that usable DNA to estimate T cell fraction. Repertoire TCRs were annotated as SARS-CoV-2-specific when V gene, CDR3 amino acid sequence and J gene were exactly matched to a known reactive TCR set. MIRA supplied the reference SARS-CoV-2 TCR set, which was filtered for enrichment in COVID-19-positive ImmuneCODE repertoires so that public or cross-reactive TCRs were removed. Using the MIRA antigens, annotated TCRs were further analysed by specific ORF or by position within an ORF. Breadth was defined as the number of annotated unique rearrangements divided by the total number of unique productive rearrangements, and depth was defined as the summed frequency of the annotated unique rearrangements. Two-sided Wilcoxon rank-sum tests were used to compare TCR breadth between groups. The source is immuneACCESS, and TCRdb retained only in-frame sequences with V and J called. Part of the clones is not carried over; for the studies checked, unresolved V genes explain less than half of this, and the remainder is unexplained. Clone size and the V and J calls come from that table; the DNA yielded D and trimming. For this sample the table gives hundreds of thousands of clones, of which around 87% were detected only once. The ten biggest clones cover 3% to 4% of the sample.

This sequence originates from a person aged 18-60 years who received the Ad26.COV2.S COVID-19 vaccine or a placebo. The sample was peripheral blood, taken in a trial of Ad26.COV2.S vaccine versus placebo. The chain is made from TRBV5-6 and TRBJ2-1; 12 middle bases align to TRBD2. The DNA sequence is as follows: TGTGCCAGCAGCTTGGTGACTAGCGGGAGTCTGCATGAGCAGTTCTTC. Translated, this is CASSLVTSGSLHEQFF.